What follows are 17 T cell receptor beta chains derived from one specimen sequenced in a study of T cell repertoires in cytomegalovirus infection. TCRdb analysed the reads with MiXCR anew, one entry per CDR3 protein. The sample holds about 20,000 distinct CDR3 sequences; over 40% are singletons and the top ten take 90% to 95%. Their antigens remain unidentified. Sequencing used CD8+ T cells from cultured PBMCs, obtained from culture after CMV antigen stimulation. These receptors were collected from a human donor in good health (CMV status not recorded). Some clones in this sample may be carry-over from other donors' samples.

For the CDR3, the DNA is TGTGCCAGCAGAACCCCCGGACTAGCGGGAGTAAATGAGCAGTTCTTC. Amino acid sequence: CASRTPGLAGVNEQFF. V gene TRBV6-1 combines with J gene TRBJ2-1, with 13 bases identical to TRBD2. V dropped 6 bases and J dropped 7; count of bases not matched to a gene: 9. The CDR3 runs 16 residues. CDR1 is MNHNS, CDR2 SASEGT, per germline.

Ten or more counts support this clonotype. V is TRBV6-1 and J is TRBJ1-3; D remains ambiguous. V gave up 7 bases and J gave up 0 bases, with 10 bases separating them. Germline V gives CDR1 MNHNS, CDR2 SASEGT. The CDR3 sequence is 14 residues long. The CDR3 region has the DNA TGTGCCAGCACCGAGGCAGTCTCTGGAAACACCATATATTTT. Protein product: CASTEAVSGNTIYF.

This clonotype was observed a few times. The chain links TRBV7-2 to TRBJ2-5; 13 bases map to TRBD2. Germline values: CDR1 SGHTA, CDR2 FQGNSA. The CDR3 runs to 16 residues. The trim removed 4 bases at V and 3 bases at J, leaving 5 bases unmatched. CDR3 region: CASSSRLAGGKETQYF. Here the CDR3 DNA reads TGTGCCAGCAGCTCCCGACTAGCGGGGGGAAAAGAGACCCAGTACTTC.

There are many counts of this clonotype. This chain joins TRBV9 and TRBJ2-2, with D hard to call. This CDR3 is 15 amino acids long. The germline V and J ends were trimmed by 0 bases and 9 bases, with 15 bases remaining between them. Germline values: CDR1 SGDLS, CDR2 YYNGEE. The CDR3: CASSVALDATRELFF. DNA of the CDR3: TGTGCCAGCAGCGTAGCCCTGGACGCAACCCGGGAGCTGTTTTTT.

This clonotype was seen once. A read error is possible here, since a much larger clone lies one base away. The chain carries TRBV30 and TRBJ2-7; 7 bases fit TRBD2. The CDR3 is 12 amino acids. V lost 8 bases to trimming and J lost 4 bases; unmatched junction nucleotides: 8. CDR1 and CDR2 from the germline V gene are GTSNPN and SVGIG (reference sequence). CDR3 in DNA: TGTGCCCGGACAAGTAGCGGGTACGAGCAGTACTTC. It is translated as CARTSSGYEQYF.

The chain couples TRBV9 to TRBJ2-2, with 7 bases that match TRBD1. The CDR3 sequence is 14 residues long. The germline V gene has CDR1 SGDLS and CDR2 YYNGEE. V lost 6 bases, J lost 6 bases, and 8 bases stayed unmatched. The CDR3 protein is CASNRIGGPGELFF. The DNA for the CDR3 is TGTGCCAGCAACAGGATAGGGGGCCCCGGGGAGCTGTTTTTT.

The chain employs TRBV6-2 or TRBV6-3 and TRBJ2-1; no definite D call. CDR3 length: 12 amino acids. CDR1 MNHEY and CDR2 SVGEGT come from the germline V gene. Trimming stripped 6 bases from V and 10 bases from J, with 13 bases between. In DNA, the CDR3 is TGTGCCAGCAGCCTTCTTACGGAGGAGCAGTTCTTC. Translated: CASSLLTEEQFF.

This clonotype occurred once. CDR3 region: CASSIEGGPDEQFF. CDR3 in DNA: TGTGCCAGTAGTATTGAGGGAGGGCCCGATGAGCAGTTCTTC. The rearrangement links TRBV19 to TRBJ2-1, with 7 bases identical to TRBD2. The CDR3 length is 14 residues. The V segment lost 3 bases and the J segment 8 bases; nucleotides outside the gene matches: 7. Germline lookup yields CDR1 LNHDA and CDR2 SQIVND (reference sequence).

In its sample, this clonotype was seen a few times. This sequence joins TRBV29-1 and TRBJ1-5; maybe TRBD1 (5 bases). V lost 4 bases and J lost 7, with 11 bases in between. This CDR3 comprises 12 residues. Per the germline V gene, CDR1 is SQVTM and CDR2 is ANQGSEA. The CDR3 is CSVGSGGQPQHF. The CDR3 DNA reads TGCAGCGTTGGTTCCGGGGGACAGCCCCAGCATTTT. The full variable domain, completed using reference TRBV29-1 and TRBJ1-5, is SAVISQKPSRDICQRGTSLTIQCQVDSQVTMMFWYRQQPGQSLTLIATANQGSEATYESGFVIDKFPISRPNLTFSTLTVSNMSPEDSSIYLCSVGSGGQPQHFGDGTRLSIL.

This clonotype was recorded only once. CDR3 protein: CASSEGQGTYEQYF. The CDR3 DNA sequence: TGTGCCAGCAGTGAAGGACAGGGAACCTACGAGCAGTACTTC. V is TRBV2 and J is TRBJ2-7; 7 bases match TRBD1. V was pared by 1 base and J by 2 bases, with 2 bases of the junction left unmatched. CDR3 size: 14 residues. Germline CDR1 is SNHLY and CDR2 is FYNNEI.

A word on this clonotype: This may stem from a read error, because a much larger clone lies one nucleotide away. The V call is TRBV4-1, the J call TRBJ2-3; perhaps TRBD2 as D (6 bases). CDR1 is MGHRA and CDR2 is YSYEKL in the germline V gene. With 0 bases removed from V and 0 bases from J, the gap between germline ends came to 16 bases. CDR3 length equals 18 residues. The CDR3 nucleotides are TGCGCCAGCAGCCAAGACCCGAGAGCGGGTATTAGCACAGATACGCAGTATTTT. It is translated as CASSQDPRAGISTDTQYF.

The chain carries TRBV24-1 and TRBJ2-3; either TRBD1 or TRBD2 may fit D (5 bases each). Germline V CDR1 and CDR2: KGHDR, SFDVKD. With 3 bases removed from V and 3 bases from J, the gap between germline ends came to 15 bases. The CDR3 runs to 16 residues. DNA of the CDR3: TGTGCCACCAGTGATCCCGCATATGGGGGAACAGATACGCAGTATTTT. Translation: CATSDPAYGGTDTQYF.

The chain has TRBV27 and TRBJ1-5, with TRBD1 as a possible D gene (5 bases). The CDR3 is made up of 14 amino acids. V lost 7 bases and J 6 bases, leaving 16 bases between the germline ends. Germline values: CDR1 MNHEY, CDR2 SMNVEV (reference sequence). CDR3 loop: CASTLRGGSQPQHF. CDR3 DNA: TGTGCCAGCACCCTGAGGGGAGGGAGTCAGCCCCAGCATTTT.

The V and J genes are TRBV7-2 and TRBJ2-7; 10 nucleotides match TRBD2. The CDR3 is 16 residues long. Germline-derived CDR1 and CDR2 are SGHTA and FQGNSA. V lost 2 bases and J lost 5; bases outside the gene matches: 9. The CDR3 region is CASSLSSGGAGHEQYF. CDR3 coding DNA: TGTGCCAGCAGCTTATCGAGCGGGGGGGCCGGGCACGAGCAGTACTTC.

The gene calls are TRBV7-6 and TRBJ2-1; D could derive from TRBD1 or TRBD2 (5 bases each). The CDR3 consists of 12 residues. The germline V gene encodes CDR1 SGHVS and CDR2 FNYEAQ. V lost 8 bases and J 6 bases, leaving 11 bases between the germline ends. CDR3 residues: CASLTGGNEQFF. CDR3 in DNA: TGTGCCAGCCTGACTGGGGGCAATGAGCAGTTCTTC.

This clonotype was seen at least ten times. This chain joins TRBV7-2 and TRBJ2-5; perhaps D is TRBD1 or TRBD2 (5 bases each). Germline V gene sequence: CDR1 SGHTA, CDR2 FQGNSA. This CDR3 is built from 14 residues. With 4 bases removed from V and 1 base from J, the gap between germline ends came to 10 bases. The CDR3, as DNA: TGTGCCAGCAGCTCCCGGGACGGCCAAGAGACCCAGTACTTC. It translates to CASSSRDGQETQYF.

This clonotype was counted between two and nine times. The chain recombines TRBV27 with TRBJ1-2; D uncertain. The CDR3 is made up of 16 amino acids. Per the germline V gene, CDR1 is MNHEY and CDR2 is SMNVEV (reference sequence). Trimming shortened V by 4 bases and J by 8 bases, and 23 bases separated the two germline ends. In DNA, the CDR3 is TGTGCCAGCAGTTCTTTCCCCCGAGACGCCCTTGGAGGCTACACCTTC. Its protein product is CASSSFPRDALGGYTF.